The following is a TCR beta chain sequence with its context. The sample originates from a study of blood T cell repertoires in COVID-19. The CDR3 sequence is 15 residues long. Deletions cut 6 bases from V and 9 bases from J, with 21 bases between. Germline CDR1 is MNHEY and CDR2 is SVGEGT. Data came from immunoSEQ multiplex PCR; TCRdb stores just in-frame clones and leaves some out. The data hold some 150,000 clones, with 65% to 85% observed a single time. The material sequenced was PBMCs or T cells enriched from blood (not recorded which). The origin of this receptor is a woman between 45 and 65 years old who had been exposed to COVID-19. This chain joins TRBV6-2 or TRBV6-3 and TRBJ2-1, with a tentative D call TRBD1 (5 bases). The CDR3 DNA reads TGTGCCAGCAGCCCCGGGTGGGGCGCGACTTTTGAGCAGTTCTTC. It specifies CASSPGWGATFEQFF.